These 13 T cell receptor beta chains originate from one sample sequenced in a study of T cell responses to AZD1222 COVID-19 vaccine. Method: immunoSEQ multiplex PCR; TCRdb's copy keeps in-frame clones and lacks some. The sample consists of 150,000 to 200,000 clones, about 92% of them appearing once. Specimen: peripheral blood, collected on day 0 of AZD1222 vaccination. The receptor source for this set is an adult in good health.

The DNA for the CDR3 is TGTGCCAGCTCACCCCAAGGTGGGGGGGACACTGAAGCTTTCTTT. Its protein product is CASSPQGGGDTEAFF. This sequence joins TRBV18 and TRBJ1-1; the D gene is possibly TRBD1 (5 bases). Per germline, CDR1 KGHSH and CDR2 LQKENI. The length of the CDR3 is 15 residues. V was trimmed by 3 bases and J by 3 bases, leaving 14 bases between them. Looking up the rest from reference TRBV18 and TRBJ1-1 gives the full variable domain: NAGVMQNPRHLVRRRGQEARLRCSPMKGHSHVYWYRQLPEEGLKFMVYLQKENIIDESGMPKERFSAEFPKEGPSILRIQQVVRGDSAAYFCASSPQGGGDTEAFFGQGTRLTVV.

V is TRBV19 and J is TRBJ1-6; no reliable D call. Germline V gene data show CDR1 as LNHDA and CDR2 as SQIVND (reference sequence). The CDR3 loop spans 12 amino acids. Trimming shortened V by 6 bases and J by 12 bases, and 12 bases separated the two germline ends. The CDR3 DNA reads as TGTGCCAGTAGGGGAGGGTTAGTACCCCTCCACTTT. Its translation: CASRGGLVPLHF.

The rearrangement joins TRBV7-9 to TRBJ1-2; D possibly corresponds to TRBD1 (6 bases). The V end lost 3 bases, the J end lost 4 bases, and 12 bases lay between the germline ends. In germline, CDR1 is SEHNR, CDR2 FQNEAQ (reference sequence). The CDR3 runs to 14 residues. The CDR3 reads CASSFSQGGYGYTF. CDR3 nucleotide sequence: TGTGCCAGCAGCTTCTCACAGGGAGGCTATGGCTACACCTTC.

This chain connects TRBV21-1 to TRBJ1-3; the tabulated D call, TRBD1, remains unverified against the DNA. TRBV21-1 is annotated as a pseudogene. CDR3 length equals 17 residues. The CDR3 bases are TGTGCCAGCAGCAAAGTGTTCGGACAGGCGTCAGGAAACACCATATATTTT. Residues: CASSKVFGQASGNTIYF.

This sequence joins TRBV6-6 and TRBJ1-3; maybe TRBD1 (5 bases). V gave up 5 bases and J gave up 0 bases, with 17 bases separating them. The germline gives CDR1 MNHNY, CDR2 SVGAGI (reference sequence). This CDR3 spans 17 amino acids. The CDR3 bases are TGTGCCAGCAGTCCGGGGAGGGGCGACAACTCTGGAAACACCATATATTTT. Amino acid sequence: CASSPGRGDNSGNTIYF.

J is TRBJ2-3 and V is TRBV11-2; 9 nucleotides match TRBD2. CDR1 is SGHAT, CDR2 FQNNGV, per germline. This CDR3 contains 17 residues. V lost 0 bases and J lost 4; bases outside the gene matches: 8. The CDR3 sequence is CASSLDLDSGGADTQYF. CDR3 nucleotide sequence: TGTGCCAGCAGCTTAGATCTCGATAGCGGGGGCGCAGATACGCAGTATTTT.

The chain uses TRBV7-9 and TRBJ1-2, with 9 nucleotides matching TRBD1. The J segment lost 4 bases and the V segment lost 5 bases, leaving 8 bases of the junction unmatched. Germline CDR1 SEHNR, CDR2 FQNEAQ (reference sequence). The CDR3 totals 15 residues. In DNA, the CDR3 is TGTGCCAGCAGCCGATCACAGGGGGCCGCCTATGGCTACACCTTC. As protein: CASSRSQGAAYGYTF.

The chain couples TRBV28 to TRBJ2-7; 7 positions match TRBD1. Germline-derived CDR1 and CDR2 are MDHEN and SYDVKM. This CDR3 comprises 13 residues. V shed 8 bases, J shed 0 bases, and the junction held 4 bases outside the gene matches. CDR3 DNA sequence: TGTGCCAGCCGACGGGACAGCTCCTACGAGCAGTACTTC. The encoded protein is CASRRDSSYEQYF.

The CDR3 sequence is CASSQDSGTYEQYF. CDR3 in DNA: TGTGCCAGCAGCCAAGATTCCGGGACCTACGAGCAGTACTTC. The chain is built from TRBV3-1 (or the pseudogene TRBV3-2) and TRBJ2-7, with D tentatively TRBD2 (5 bases). Per the germline V gene, CDR1 is LGHDT and CDR2 is YNNKEL (reference sequence). There are 14 residues in the CDR3. Between the trimmed V and J ends, which lost 0 bases and 2 bases, there was a span of 8 bases.

Comments on this clone: This sample also contains other DNA sequences that code for the same CDR3. The chain recombines TRBV6-5 with TRBJ1-2, with 11 bases lining up with TRBD1. Germline lookup yields CDR1 MNHEY and CDR2 SVGAGI. The CDR3 consists of 15 residues. J gave up 5 bases and V 0 bases, and 2 bases lay outside the gene matches. The DNA of the CDR3 is TGTGCCAGCAGTTACTCGGGGACAGGGGGTTATGGCTACACCTTC. Translating gives CASSYSGTGGYGYTF.

The chain employs TRBV15 and TRBJ1-4; D not certain. This CDR3 is built from 14 residues. With 5 bases removed from V and 3 bases from J, the gap between germline ends came to 10 bases. In germline, CDR1 is LNHNV, CDR2 YYDKDF (reference sequence). The CDR3 DNA sequence: TGTGCCACCAGCGAACTGATTTCTAATGAAAAACTGTTTTTT. This sequence encodes CATSELISNEKLFF.

The chain carries TRBV2 and TRBJ2-7; 7 bases align to TRBD1. The CDR3 covers 14 residues. V gave up 6 bases and J gave up 8 bases; unmatched junction bases: 13. In germline, CDR1 is SNHLY, CDR2 FYNNEI. The CDR3 DNA reads TGTGCCAGCAGCGAACGCCCACAGGGGAATAAGCAGTACTTC. Translating it yields CASSERPQGNKQYF.

The chain joins TRBV15 to TRBJ1-2; D ambiguous. The germline V and J ends were trimmed by 3 bases and 5 bases, with 7 bases remaining between them. Germline CDR1 LNHNV, CDR2 YYDKDF (reference sequence). This CDR3 comprises 12 residues. CDR3 residues: CATSSEGYGYTF. As DNA, the CDR3 is TGTGCCACCAGCAGTGAGGGATATGGCTACACCTTC.